Each of the 5 T cell receptor beta chains below was sequenced from the same sample in a study of tumor-infiltrating lymphocytes in primary liver carcinoma. RNA was extracted from whole blood without cell sorting, alongside germline DNA. cDNA specific to TCR beta was made from 450 to 500 ng of total RNA, with a constant-region primer employed for priming. Library construction for TCR beta comprised three nested multiplex PCR rounds performed with slightly modified ARM-PCR. TRBV1-TRBV30 forward primers paired with a C-beta reverse primer drove the first two PCR rounds, about 10 cycles each. In TCRdb, the multiplex PCR reads were re-called with MiXCR into one record per CDR3 protein. Of 300,000 to 400,000 distinct CDR3 sequences in the sample, approximately 64% were seen once. Sequencing input: peripheral blood. The receptors derive from a man aged 35 to 55 with primary liver carcinoma and hepatitis B virus infection.

As for this clonotype: A read error may be the cause here, since a much bigger clone is one base away. The CDR3 carries no conserved terminal phenylalanine or tryptophan, so it likely arises from a read error. This chain uses TRBV4-1 with TRBJ1-3, with a weak D call TRBD1 (5 bases). Trimming took 0 bases from V and 0 from J, leaving 12 bases between them. CDR1 and CDR2 (germline): MGHRA, YSYEKL. The length of the CDR3 is 17 residues. The CDR3 loop is CASSQEWGGVSGNTIYS. The CDR3 DNA reads TGCGCCAGCAGCCAAGAATGGGGGGGTGTCTCTGGAAACACCATATATTCT.

In this sample, this clonotype turned up once. Mismatch with germline at one junction end may stem from a read error. The V gene is TRBV11-2, the J gene TRBJ2-1; D is uncertain. This CDR3 has 15 residues. Germline V CDR1 and CDR2: SGHAT, FQNNGV. The chain's CDR3 is CVSSLSLTSYNEQFF. As DNA, the CDR3 is TGTGTCAGCAGCCTTAGCCTGACTTCCTACAATGAGCAATTCTTC.

Details on this clonotype: A much larger clonotype is one base distant, so this may be a read error. This likely comes from a read error, as the CDR3 has no conserved phenylalanine or tryptophan at its end. The chain is built from TRBV12-3 or TRBV12-4 and TRBJ2-7; D is ambiguous. The CDR3 is 11 residues long. The V end lost 7 bases, the J end lost 6 bases, and 10 bases lay between the germline ends. CDR3 DNA sequence: TGTGCCAGCACCCAGTCTCGCGAGCAGTACTAC. It is translated as CASTQSREQYY.

For this clonotype: This sequence may be a read error, since a much larger clone differs from it by one base. V is TRBV5-1 and J is TRBJ2-7; D call uncertain. The V gene lost 7 bases and the J gene lost 5 bases, with 10 bases spanning the gap. Germline V gene lookup returns CDR1 SGHRS and CDR2 YFSETQ. The CDR3 is made up of 11 amino acids. CDR3 sequence: CASGSTHEQYF. The CDR3 bases are TGCGCCAGCGGGTCCACCCACGAGCAGTACTTC.

Turning to this clonotype: This may come from a read error, since a much larger clone is one base off. The chain is built from TRBV4-1 and TRBJ2-3, with D perhaps TRBD2 (5 bases). Germline CDR1 MGHRA, CDR2 YSYEKL. The CDR3 contains 14 residues. The CDR3 DNA follows: TGCGCCAGCAGCGGCCCCCCTAGCACAGATGCGCAGTATTTT. This translates into CASSGPPSTDAQYF.